Below, 26 T cell receptor beta chains from the same sample are listed, as sequenced in a study of shared clonotypes between healthy human individuals. Clones were read by immunoSEQ multiplex PCR, and TCRdb kept only the in-frame ones, dropping some. The sample has over a million clones; around 95% are singletons. Sequenced sample: naive CD4+ T cells sorted from blood. As for subset: CD45RA+ positively selected. All receptors come from a man between 25 and 39 years old in good health.

The chain recombines TRBV19 with TRBJ2-2; unclear D gene. Trimming removed 5 bases from V and 6 bases from J, with 13 bases in between. The CDR3 totals 14 residues. Germline V CDR1 and CDR2: LNHDA, SQIVND (reference sequence). CDR3 region: CASSVPTRSGELFF. The CDR3 DNA reads as TGTGCCAGTAGTGTGCCCACTCGTTCCGGGGAGCTGTTTTTT.

The rearrangement links TRBV5-5 to TRBJ2-3, with 10 bases lining up with TRBD2. The CDR3 covers 15 residues. V dropped 4 bases and J dropped 2; count of bases not matched to a gene: 4. Germline V CDR1 and CDR2: SGHKS, YYEKEE (reference sequence). The chain's CDR3 is CASSPLAGDTDTQYF. The CDR3 region has the DNA TGTGCCAGCAGCCCTCTAGCGGGAGACACAGATACGCAGTATTTT.

This clone was detected a few times. Other DNA sequences within the sample encode an identical CDR3. The V and J genes are TRBV29-1 and TRBJ1-2; 9 bases line up with TRBD1. The CDR3 is made up of 13 amino acids. Germline CDR1 SQVTM, CDR2 ANQGSEA. V lost 5 bases and J lost 4; bases outside the gene matches: 5. CDR3 nucleotides: TGCAGCGTTTCCGGGACAGGGAGCTATGGCTACACCTTC. Protein: CSVSGTGSYGYTF.

The CDR3 protein is CASDQDGYGYTF. The CDR3, as DNA: TGTGCCAGCGACCAGGACGGGTATGGCTACACCTTC. The rearrangement joins TRBV5-4 to TRBJ1-2; D unclear. CDR1 is SGHNT, CDR2 YYREEE, per germline (reference sequence). This CDR3 comprises 12 residues. With 7 bases removed from V and 5 bases from J, the gap between germline ends came to 12 bases. Full variable domain (remainder filled in from reference TRBV5-4 and TRBJ1-2): ETGVTQSPTHLIKTRGQQVTLRCSSQSGHNTVSWYQQALGQGPQFIFQYYREEENGRGNFPPRFSGLQFPNYSSELNVNALELDDSALYLCASDQDGYGYTFGSGTRLTVV.

The chain carries TRBV18 and TRBJ2-3; no clear D gene. Germline values: CDR1 KGHSH, CDR2 LQKENI. The CDR3 length is 14 residues. V shed 2 bases and J shed 2 bases, with 8 bases lying between them. CDR3 sequence reads: CASSPFAITDTQYF. The CDR3 nucleotides read TGTGCCAGCTCACCATTCGCCATCACAGATACGCAGTATTTT.

The CDR3 DNA reads as TGTGCCAGCAGCTTGGTGCTAGCGGGGTACAATGAGCAGTTCTTC. It encodes CASSLVLAGYNEQFF. The chain couples TRBV5-5 to TRBJ2-1; 9 nucleotides match TRBD2. This CDR3 contains 15 residues. Germline V lookup: CDR1 SGHKS, CDR2 YYEKEE (reference sequence). With V trimmed by 0 bases and J by 4 bases, 2 bases remained unmatched.

CDR3 sequence: CSVDLQGPYNEQFF. CDR3 in DNA: TGCAGCGTTGATCTACAGGGGCCCTACAATGAGCAGTTCTTC. The genes are TRBV29-1 and TRBJ2-1, with TRBD1 matching 7 bases. Germline assignment: CDR1 SQVTM and CDR2 ANQGSEA. Trimming removed 3 bases from V and 2 bases from J; junction bases left unmatched: 4. This CDR3 has 14 amino acids.

This clone was recorded only once. The genes are TRBV2 and TRBJ2-3; D gene ambiguous. The CDR3 spans 12 residues. Germline CDR1 is SNHLY and CDR2 is FYNNEI. V lost 7 bases and J lost 2, with 7 bases in between. The CDR3: CASTQFTDTQYF. The CDR3 DNA sequence: TGTGCCAGCACTCAATTCACAGATACGCAGTATTTT.

This clone was observed a few times. The genes are TRBV11-3 and TRBJ2-7, with 9 bases fitting TRBD1. Germline V gene sequence: CDR1 SGHNT, CDR2 YENEEA. CDR3 length: 12 residues. Losses at the gene ends were 5 bases for V and 7 bases for J; bases not matched to a gene: 3. The CDR3 bases are TGTGCCAGCAGCACCGGGACAGGGGAGCAGTACTTC. It encodes CASSTGTGEQYF.

The chain is built from TRBV20-1 and TRBJ1-1; no clear D gene. Germline V gives CDR1 DFQATT, CDR2 SNEGSKA (reference sequence). V lost 1 base and J lost 11, with 2 bases in between. This CDR3 comprises 8 residues. The DNA of the CDR3 is TGCAGTGCTAGAGCCGCTTTCTTT. Translation: CSARAAFF.

V is TRBV27 and J is TRBJ1-1; D may be TRBD1 (5 bases). Trimming left V 5 bases short and J 8 bases short, with 30 bases between. This CDR3 region has 18 residues. Germline V lookup: CDR1 MNHEY, CDR2 SMNVEV (reference sequence). CDR3 bases: TGTGCCAGCAGTGCAAGGACAAACCAGGGACTTCGATGGACGGAAGCTTTCTTT. Translating it yields CASSARTNQGLRWTEAFF.

The CDR3 nucleotides read TGTGCCAGCAGACCATCCAGGGTCCCTGGCAATCAGCCCCAGCATTTT. This sequence encodes CASRPSRVPGNQPQHF. The rearrangement joins TRBV6-6 to TRBJ1-5; a weak D match, TRBD1 (5 bases). The CDR3 sequence is 16 residues long. Trimming left V 6 bases short and J 2 bases short, with 17 bases between. CDR1 is MNHNY, CDR2 SVGAGI, per germline (reference sequence).

The chain has TRBV28 and TRBJ2-7; 8 nucleotides match TRBD2. This CDR3 has 19 residues. The germline V gene encodes CDR1 MDHEN and CDR2 SYDVKM. V was clipped by 5 bases and J by 4 bases; unmatched bases: 22. This CDR3 reads CASSGPRTDRLAGPYEQYF. CDR3 bases: TGTGCCAGCAGTGGCCCCCGAACGGATAGGTTAGCGGGGCCTTACGAGCAGTACTTC.

The rearrangement links TRBV28 to TRBJ1-1, with no clear D. This CDR3 is built from 12 residues. Per the germline V gene, CDR1 is MDHEN and CDR2 is SYDVKM. Trimming cost V 6 bases and J 5 bases, with 10 bases left between them. The CDR3 protein is CASSPSITEAFF. The CDR3 coding sequence is TGTGCCAGCAGCCCATCAATAACTGAAGCTTTCTTT.

The chain is built from TRBV2 and TRBJ2-5; D remains ambiguous. Trimming removed 7 bases from V and 0 bases from J, with 15 bases in between. CDR3 length: 15 amino acids. Germline lookup yields CDR1 SNHLY and CDR2 FYNNEI. Here the CDR3 reads CASKVGGSYQETQYF. In DNA form, the CDR3 reads TGTGCCAGCAAGGTCGGTGGATCGTACCAAGAGACCCAGTACTTC.

The chain couples TRBV7-9 to TRBJ2-2; the match to TRBD2 covers 7 bases. Germline-derived CDR1 and CDR2 are SEHNR and FQNEAQ (reference sequence). CDR3 length: 15 amino acids. Trimming removed 11 bases from V and 4 bases from J; junction bases left unmatched: 13. The CDR3 DNA sequence: TGTGCCGTGGAGGGGATCTGGACTAGCACCGGGGAGCTGTTTTTT. Translation gives CAVEGIWTSTGELFF.

The chain uses TRBV29-1 and TRBJ2-7; either TRBD1 or TRBD2 may supply D (5 bases each). V gave up 6 bases and J gave up 2 bases, with 14 bases separating them. Looked up from germline, CDR1 is SQVTM and CDR2 is ANQGSEA. The CDR3 has 13 residues. The CDR3 sequence: CSVDSGRAYEQYF. CDR3 nucleotide sequence: TGCAGCGTGGACTCCGGCAGGGCCTACGAGCAGTACTTC.

V and J are TRBV28 and TRBJ2-1, with D unresolved. The germline gives CDR1 MDHEN, CDR2 SYDVKM. V was clipped by 2 bases and J by 10 bases, with 6 bases between them. The CDR3 totals 11 residues. DNA for the CDR3: TGTGCCAGCAGTTTAGGCAGGGAGCAGTTCTTC. Its translation is CASSLGREQFF.

The CDR3: CASSLVGSVGGYTF. The CDR3 coding sequence is TGTGCCAGCAGCTTGGTGGGTTCTGTGGGTGGCTACACCTTC. The gene calls are TRBV5-6 and TRBJ1-2; D gene ambiguous. The germline V gene has CDR1 SGHDT and CDR2 YYEEEE. Trimming pared 0 bases from V and 7 bases from J, leaving 13 bases between. The CDR3 is made up of 14 amino acids.

V and J are TRBV10-1 and TRBJ2-2, with D unclear. The CDR3 sequence is 14 residues long. Trimming took 3 bases from V and 7 from J, leaving 12 bases between them. Germline V CDR1 and CDR2: WNHNN, SYGVQD (reference sequence). As DNA, the CDR3 is TGCGCCAGCAGTGATTCGGTTTGGAGCGGGGAGCTGTTTTTT. Amino acids: CASSDSVWSGELFF.

CDR3: CSVEGGQQETQYF. The CDR3 region has the DNA TGCAGCGTTGAGGGGGGACAACAAGAGACCCAGTACTTC. This rearrangement joins TRBV29-1 to TRBJ2-5, with D perhaps given as TRBD1 or TRBD2 (6 bases each). This CDR3 comprises 13 residues. V lost 3 bases and J lost 2, with 10 bases in between. CDR1 and CDR2 (germline): SQVTM, ANQGSEA.

The rearrangement joins TRBV11-3 to TRBJ2-7; no definite D call. In germline, CDR1 is SGHNT, CDR2 YENEEA. This CDR3 comprises 13 residues. V was clipped by 3 bases and J by 3 bases, with 9 bases between them. The CDR3 DNA is TGTGCCAGCAGCTTGAGAGCCGGCTACGAGCAGTACTTC. This codes for CASSLRAGYEQYF.

This chain connects TRBV7-8 to TRBJ2-6; D is perhaps TRBD1 (5 bases). CDR1 is SGHVS, CDR2 FQNEAQ, per germline. With 3 bases removed from V and 0 bases from J, the gap between germline ends came to 12 bases. This CDR3 has 17 residues. CDR3: CASSFDSHPSGANVLTF. CDR3 DNA sequence: TGTGCCAGCAGCTTCGACAGTCACCCCTCTGGGGCCAACGTCCTGACTTTC.

The chain employs TRBV7-9 and TRBJ1-4; D is ambiguous. The germline CDR1 and CDR2 sequences are SEHNR and FQNEAQ (reference sequence). The ends were cut back, 5 bases at V and 8 bases at J, with 12 bases in the middle. The CDR3 has 13 amino acids. CDR3 DNA: TGTGCCAGCAGCGTGGACCGAGGGGAAAAACTGTTTTTT. This gives the protein CASSVDRGEKLFF.

The chain couples TRBV5-1 to TRBJ2-3; D unresolved. The CDR3 covers 15 residues. Germline CDR1 reads SGHRS; CDR2 reads YFSETQ. Trimming took off 4 bases at V and 2 bases at J, with 14 bases between the two ends. The CDR3 loop is CASSDGRSFTDTQYF. In DNA, the CDR3 is TGCGCCAGCAGCGACGGACGGAGCTTCACAGATACGCAGTATTTT.

The chain uses TRBV7-6 and TRBJ2-5; possibly TRBD2 for D (6 bases). Deletions cut 4 bases from V and 3 bases from J, with 18 bases between. This CDR3 has 16 amino acids. In germline, CDR1 is SGHVS, CDR2 FNYEAQ. The CDR3 nucleotides are TGTGCCAGCAGCTACCCCCCGGGGGTCGGCGAAGAGACCCAGTACTTC. It encodes CASSYPPGVGEETQYF.